Each of the 31 T cell receptor beta chains below was sequenced from the same sample in a study of cytomegalovirus exposure and HLA in healthy donors (dated by TCRdb to about 2017). Library creation used the immunoSEQ multiplex PCR assay. The multiplex PCR relied on a mix of 60 forward primers for TCR Vbeta segments and 13 reverse primers for TCR Jbeta segments. This immuneACCESS table, as held by TCRdb, lists in-frame sequences with V and J called but not all clones. Of the missing ones, under half trace to an unresolved V gene in checked studies; the others have no known cause. This sample has roughly 100,000 clones in its table, and roughly 74% of those were observed once. The ten largest clones represent 2% to 3% of the sample. The sequencing input was PBMCs. Source of these receptors: a man between 40 and 49 years old in good health and CMV-seronegative.

In its sample, this clone was seen once. The chain employs TRBV7-8 and TRBJ1-6; 7 positions match TRBD1. CDR1 is SGHVS, CDR2 FQNEAQ, per germline. CDR3 length equals 14 residues. V dropped 5 bases and J dropped 6; count of bases not matched to a gene: 4. This CDR3 is CASSTDRVNSPLHF. The CDR3 coding sequence is TGTGCCAGCAGCACCGACAGGGTTAATTCACCCCTCCACTTT.

The CDR3 nucleotides are TGCGCCAGCAGCCTTACAGGGGAAAATCAGCCCCAGCATTTT. Its translation: CASSLTGENQPQHF. The chain couples TRBV5-1 to TRBJ1-5, with 7 bases fitting TRBD1. The CDR3 has 14 residues. CDR1 and CDR2 (germline): SGHRS, YFSETQ. Trimming took 4 bases from V and 4 from J; bases not matched to a gene: 5.

This chain links TRBV21-1 with TRBJ1-1; TRBD1, as called in the table, went unchecked against the DNA. TRBV21-1 is a known pseudogene. The CDR3 contains 17 residues. DNA of the CDR3: TGTGCCAGCAGCAAAAGACAGGGGGCTACGTCGAACACTGAAGCTTTCTTT. This encodes CASSKRQGATSNTEAFF.

A single count supports this clone. This chain connects TRBV5-4 to TRBJ2-1; TRBD1 might be the D (5 bases). Germline CDR1 reads SGHNT; CDR2 reads YYREEE (reference sequence). This CDR3 spans 13 amino acids. Deletions cut 1 base from V and 9 bases from J, with 11 bases between. CDR3 nucleotides: TGTGCCAGCAGCTTGACAGGTATAGGTGAGCAGTTCTTC. This gives the protein CASSLTGIGEQFF.

The chain joins TRBV2 to TRBJ2-7, with a weak D call TRBD2 (5 bases). The CDR3 is 14 residues long. Trimming cost V 6 bases and J 5 bases, with 17 bases left between them. CDR1 and CDR2 (germline): SNHLY, FYNNEI. This CDR3 is CASSYERGSHEQYF. The CDR3 DNA reads TGTGCCAGCAGCTACGAACGGGGATCGCACGAGCAGTACTTC.

The chain has TRBV9 and TRBJ2-2; D not certain. This CDR3 has 15 amino acids. The V and J ends lost 4 bases and 4 bases respectively, with 14 bases between them. CDR1 and CDR2 from the germline V gene are SGDLS and YYNGEE. The CDR3 reads CASSTQYAPTGELFF. The CDR3 region has the DNA TGTGCCAGCAGCACCCAGTATGCTCCCACCGGGGAGCTGTTTTTT.

The chain combines TRBV29-1 with TRBJ2-7; 9 bases match TRBD1. The J segment lost 1 base and the V segment lost 4 bases, leaving 2 bases of the junction unmatched. The V gene's germline CDR1 is SQVTM and CDR2 ANQGSEA. CDR3 length: 13 amino acids. Here the CDR3 DNA reads TGCAGCGTTGGACAGGGGGATTCCTACGAGCAGTACTTC. Protein: CSVGQGDSYEQYF.

This clone has only a few counts. The chain joins TRBV5-1 to TRBJ1-2; 8 bases are a match to TRBD1. The CDR3 is 15 residues long. Per germline, CDR1 SGHRS and CDR2 YFSETQ. V dropped 5 bases and J dropped 5; count of bases not matched to a gene: 11. CDR3: CASRERQGSQYGYTF. In DNA form, the CDR3 reads TGCGCCAGCAGAGAAAGACAGGGGAGTCAGTATGGCTACACCTTC.

This clone has just a few counts. CDR3 coding DNA: TGTGCCAGCAGCTTTTTGCCAGCGGGGGGGCGATCGGATGAGCAGTTCTTC. Protein product: CASSFLPAGGRSDEQFF. This chain connects TRBV7-2 to TRBJ2-1; 10 positions agree with TRBD2. Trimming removed 3 bases from V and 8 bases from J; junction bases left unmatched: 13. CDR3 size: 17 residues. In germline, CDR1 is SGHTA, CDR2 FQGNSA. Drawing the rest from reference TRBV7-2 and TRBJ2-1, the complete variable domain is GAGVSQSPSNKVTEKGKDVELRCDPISGHTALYWYRQSLGQGLEFLIYFQGNSAPDKSGLPSDRFSAERTGGSVSTLTIQRTQQEDSAVYLCASSFLPAGGRSDEQFFGPGTRLTVL.

This clone was recorded a few times. The rearrangement uses TRBV7-9 and TRBJ1-2; 8 bases map to TRBD1. Germline V gene sequence: CDR1 SEHNR, CDR2 FQNEAQ (reference sequence). The CDR3 contains 15 residues. Trimming took 5 bases from V and 0 from J; bases not matched to a gene: 5. CDR3 amino acids: CASSPGQGTNYGYTF. For the CDR3, the DNA is TGTGCCAGCAGCCCTGGACAGGGAACTAACTATGGCTACACCTTC. Looking up the rest from reference TRBV7-9 and TRBJ1-2 gives the full variable domain: DTGVSQNPRHKITKRGQNVTFRCDPISEHNRLYWYRQTLGQGPEFLTYFQNEAQLEKSRLLSDRFSAERPKGSFSTLEIQRTEQGDSAMYLCASSPGQGTNYGYTFGSGTRLTVV.

CDR3 protein: CASSVFGGSMSNEQFF. The DNA for the CDR3 is TGTGCCAGTAGTGTCTTCGGGGGGTCAATGAGCAATGAGCAGTTCTTC. V and J are TRBV19 and TRBJ2-1; 7 positions agree with TRBD2. V was pared by 5 bases and J by 6 bases, with 13 bases of the junction left unmatched. This CDR3 is 16 amino acids long. CDR1 LNHDA and CDR2 SQIVND come from the germline V gene (reference sequence).

The chain combines TRBV6-5 with TRBJ1-5; D not resolved. Germline V CDR1 and CDR2: MNHEY, SVGAGI. V lost 3 bases and J 7 bases, leaving 10 bases between the germline ends. This CDR3 contains 13 residues. The CDR3 DNA sequence: TGTGCCAGCAGTTATGAGCGGGGACAGCCCCAGCATTTT. Translated: CASSYERGQPQHF.

V usage is TRBV29-1 and J usage is TRBJ1-1, with D maybe TRBD1 (5 bases). V lost 5 bases to trimming and J lost 1 base, with 20 bases between them. The germline gives CDR1 SQVTM, CDR2 ANQGSEA. The CDR3 runs to 16 residues. The CDR3 bases are TGCAGCGTTTCCGTCGGCACCCGGGGGGGGAACACTGAAGCTTTCTTT. This gives the protein CSVSVGTRGGNTEAFF.

This clone was counted a single time. This chain links TRBV2 with TRBJ1-1; D remains ambiguous. The ends were cut back, 7 bases at V and 5 bases at J, with 14 bases in the middle. The CDR3 length is 13 residues. Germline V gene sequence: CDR1 SNHLY, CDR2 FYNNEI. The CDR3 sequence is CASILGPWTEAFF. DNA for the CDR3: TGTGCCAGCATCCTAGGTCCTTGGACTGAAGCTTTCTTT. Full variable domain (missing parts from reference TRBV2 and TRBJ1-1): EPEVTQTPSHQVTQMGQEVILRCVPISNHLYFYWYRQILGQKVEFLVSFYNNEISEKSEIFDDQFSVERPDGSNFTLKIRSTKLEDSAMYFCASILGPWTEAFFGQGTRLTVV.

The chain recombines TRBV14 with TRBJ2-3; TRBD2 agrees at 9 bases. Germline CDR1 and CDR2: SGHDN and FVKESK. J was trimmed by 3 bases and V by 2 bases; bases with no gene match: 3. The CDR3 contains 15 residues. As DNA, the CDR3 is TGTGCCAGCAGCCAACCTCTAGCGGGGACAGATACGCAGTATTTT. The encoded protein is CASSQPLAGTDTQYF.

This clone was recorded a few times. The chain combines TRBV6-5 with TRBJ2-7; 10 bases map to TRBD2. V dropped 0 bases and J dropped 6; count of bases not matched to a gene: 8. Germline CDR1 reads MNHEY; CDR2 reads SVGAGI. This CDR3 is 16 amino acids long. The DNA of the CDR3 is TGTGCCAGCAGTTACTCAGCGGGGGGGCCCTTGGGCGAGCAGTACTTC. Protein sequence: CASSYSAGGPLGEQYF.

V usage is TRBV5-1 and J usage is TRBJ1-5; D might be TRBD1 (5 bases). The CDR3 sequence is 18 residues long. V lost 1 base and J lost 0, with 17 bases in between. The germline CDR1 and CDR2 sequences are SGHRS and YFSETQ. Here the CDR3 reads CASSLKCQGRCSNQPQHF. CDR3 DNA: TGCGCCAGCAGCTTGAAGTGTCAGGGAAGGTGTAGCAATCAGCCCCAGCATTTT. Full variable domain (outside the CDR3, taken from reference TRBV5-1 and TRBJ1-5): KAGVTQTPRYLIKTRGQQVTLSCSPISGHRSVSWYQQTPGQGLQFLFEYFSETQRNKGNFPGRFSGRQFSNSRSEMNVSTLELGDSALYLCASSLKCQGRCSNQPQHFGDGTRLSIL.

This clone was seen only a few times. Germline and junction disagree at one end, which may indicate a read error. V gene TRBV7-9 combines with J gene TRBJ1-6; TRBD1 matches at 8 bases. The germline gives CDR1 SEHNR, CDR2 FQNEAQ (reference sequence). The CDR3 covers 18 residues. CDR3 sequence: CSSSLGQGQGFGNSPLHF. The DNA of the CDR3 is TGTTCCAGCAGCTTAGGTCAAGGACAGGGATTCGGAAATTCACCCCTCCACTTT.

The sample holds one count of this clone. V gene TRBV19 combines with J gene TRBJ2-7; D ambiguous. The CDR3 loop spans 11 amino acids. CDR1 LNHDA and CDR2 SQIVND come from the germline V gene (reference sequence). V was cut by 4 bases and J by 5 bases, with 6 bases left in between. The CDR3 bases are TGTGCCAGTAGTAATAGAAACGAGCAGTACTTC. It specifies CASSNRNEQYF.

This clone was seen only once. The CDR3 DNA follows: TGTGCCAGCAGCTTAAGGACTAGCGGGGGGGCCGGGGGCACAGATACGCAGTATTTT. It specifies CASSLRTSGGAGGTDTQYF. The chain has TRBV7-7 and TRBJ2-3, with 15 bases identical to TRBD2. This CDR3 has 19 residues. CDR1 is SSHAT, CDR2 FNYEAQ, per germline (reference sequence). The V segment lost 2 bases and the J segment 1 base; nucleotides outside the gene matches: 7.

The V and J genes are TRBV12-5 and TRBJ2-7, with 8 bases identical to TRBD1. CDR3 length equals 16 residues. With 2 bases clipped from V and 2 bases from J, the junction kept 8 bases outside the gene matches. CDR1 and CDR2 from the germline V gene are LGHNT and FRNRAP. As DNA, the CDR3 is TGTGCTAGTGGTTTGTTCCACGGGACAGGAACCTACGAGCAGTACTTC. It codes for CASGLFHGTGTYEQYF.

The V gene is TRBV4-1, the J gene TRBJ2-5; D is uncertain. Germline V CDR1 and CDR2: MGHRA, YSYEKL. V lost 0 bases to trimming and J lost 11 bases, with 19 bases between them. The CDR3 loop spans 15 amino acids. CDR3 sequence reads: CASSQEMASGGEQYF. In nucleotides, the CDR3 is TGCGCCAGCAGCCAAGAAATGGCTTCGGGTGGAGAGCAGTACTTC.

This clone was counted between two and nine times. The V gene is TRBV2, the J gene TRBJ2-1; 7 bases are a match to TRBD2. Trimming at V came to 3 bases and at J to 5 bases, leaving 4 bases not matched to a gene. There are 14 residues in the CDR3. Per germline, CDR1 SNHLY and CDR2 FYNNEI. This CDR3 reads CASSDGLGDNEQFF. Here the CDR3 DNA reads TGTGCCAGCAGTGATGGACTAGGCGACAATGAGCAGTTCTTC.

V gene TRBV5-6 combines with J gene TRBJ1-6, with D possibly TRBD1 on 5 matching bases. The V gene's germline CDR1 is SGHDT and CDR2 YYEEEE. Trimming shortened V by 5 bases and J by 9 bases, and 21 bases separated the two germline ends. CDR3 size: 16 residues. The CDR3 loop reads CASSSGGPSLGSPLHF. CDR3 in DNA: TGTGCCAGCAGTTCGGGGGGACCGTCGTTGGGTTCACCCCTCCACTTT.

The chain joins TRBV7-8 to TRBJ1-2; a possible D gene is TRBD1 (5 bases). The CDR3 loop spans 15 amino acids. V dropped 4 bases and J dropped 4 bases, with 16 bases sitting between them. The germline gives CDR1 SGHVS, CDR2 FQNEAQ. DNA for the CDR3: TGTGCCAGCAGCTCAGGCGGACGGACAATCTATGGCTACACCTTC. Translating it yields CASSSGGRTIYGYTF. The full variable domain, completed using reference TRBV7-8 and TRBJ1-2, is GAGVSQSPRYKVAKRGQDVALRCDPISGHVSLFWYQQALGQGPEFLTYFQNEAQLDKSGLPSDRFFAERPEGSVSTLKIQRTQQEDSAVYLCASSSGGRTIYGYTFGSGTRLTVV.

V usage is TRBV11-2 and J usage is TRBJ2-7, with 7 bases fitting TRBD1. The CDR3 is 13 amino acids. Trimming took 9 bases from V and 10 from J; bases not matched to a gene: 15. Germline V gene data show CDR1 as SGHAT and CDR2 as FQNNGV. CDR3: CASTPEGRGQQYF. CDR3 DNA sequence: TGTGCCAGTACCCCCGAGGGTAGGGGGCAACAGTACTTC.

The chain recombines TRBV18 with TRBJ1-4; 7 positions agree with TRBD1. Germline CDR1 is KGHSH and CDR2 is LQKENI. The CDR3 is made up of 20 amino acids. V lost 4 bases, J lost 3 bases, and 20 bases stayed unmatched. CDR3 protein: CASSRETATGPMAANEKLFF. The CDR3 nucleotides read TGTGCCAGCTCACGCGAGACGGCGACAGGGCCGATGGCTGCTAATGAAAAACTGTTTTTT.

The rearrangement joins TRBV7-9 to TRBJ2-5; D remains ambiguous. The CDR3 is 16 residues long. The germline V gene has CDR1 SEHNR and CDR2 FQNEAQ (reference sequence). The V and J ends lost 1 base and 2 bases respectively, with 14 bases between them. This chain's CDR3 is CASSLEASSWQETQYF. DNA for the CDR3: TGTGCCAGCAGCTTAGAAGCGTCTAGTTGGCAAGAGACCCAGTACTTC.

This clone came up a few times. The J gene is TRBJ2-2, the V gene TRBV2; 9 nucleotides match TRBD2. The J segment lost 0 bases and the V segment lost 11 bases, leaving 4 bases of the junction unmatched. Germline CDR1 SNHLY, CDR2 FYNNEI. The CDR3 covers 14 residues. CDR3 sequence reads: CAVLAGTNTGELFF. CDR3 bases: TGTGCCGTTCTAGCGGGGACGAACACCGGGGAGCTGTTTTTT.

The J gene is TRBJ2-1, the V gene TRBV6-1, with 12 bases fitting TRBD1. The CDR3 runs to 15 residues. CDR1 and CDR2 (germline): MNHNS, SASEGT. V shed 4 bases, J shed 6 bases, and the junction held 4 bases outside the gene matches. This CDR3 is CASSGGTGGFNEQFF. CDR3 DNA sequence: TGTGCCAGCAGTGGAGGGACAGGGGGCTTCAATGAGCAGTTCTTC.

This sequence joins TRBV7-2 and TRBJ1-2; tentative D call: TRBD1 (6 bases). CDR1 SGHTA and CDR2 FQGNSA come from the germline V gene. This CDR3 comprises 15 residues. Trimming shortened V by 6 bases and J by 8 bases, and 22 bases separated the two germline ends. CDR3 in DNA: TGTGCCAGCAGAATAGGGACGGCGAGGGGGTCCGGCTACACCTTC. This codes for CASRIGTARGSGYTF.